One T cell receptor (beta chain) is described in this entry. These data are taken from a study of human CD8 memory T cell subsets. The CDR3 loop spans 14 amino acids. Per the germline V gene, CDR1 is SGHRS and CDR2 is YFSETQ. Construction of TCR beta libraries was accomplished by means of UMI-labeled 5' RACE. One entry per CDR3 protein, without DNA, is what TCRdb gives after re-calling the 5' RACE reads. The sample includes about 17,000 distinct CDR3 sequences. The sequence derives from a human donor in good health. The chain has TRBV5-1 and TRBJ1-2; TCRdb gives TRBD1 as the D gene, but with no DNA this cannot be confirmed. The sequenced sample was CD8+ stem-like memory T cells (TSCM and TCM) sorted from PBMCs. The subset denotes: stem-like memory CD8 T cells (TSTEM), CCR7+ PD-1- TIGIT-. CDR3 protein: CASSGSGGDYGYTF.